Sequencing of this T cell receptor beta chain was carried out in a study of blood T cell repertoires in COVID-19. Study overall: Italy, Spain and the United States were the sources of the convalescent and acute COVID-19 samples. The analysed material was cDNA or gDNA that came from T cells, B-cell-depleted T cells, or PBMCs.

Study processing details: The assay estimated nucleated cells by amplifying reference gene primers. This table comes from immunoSEQ multiplex PCR, and its TCRdb copy is limited to in-frame clones, with some not included. V, J and clone size reflect that table, while D and trimming were determined from the DNA. The sample has about 160,000 clones, roughly nine tenths seen once; the top ten hold about 4.2%. V shed 4 bases and J 2 bases; nucleotides not matched to a gene: 10. Germline-derived CDR1 and CDR2 are LNHDA and SQIVND (reference sequence). The CDR3 has 16 amino acids. This chain connects TRBV19 to TRBJ2-7, with 8 bases aligning to TRBD2. Sequencing used peripheral blood. This clonotype originated in a woman aged 55-70 years with active or convalescent COVID-19. The CDR3 DNA reads as TGTGCCAGTAGTACCGCTGGGCTAGCGGGCCCCTACGAGCAGTACTTC. It yields the protein CASSTAGLAGPYEQYF.